This T cell receptor (beta chain) was profiled in a study of T cell changes during pregnancy in multiple sclerosis. The data were produced by immunoSEQ multiplex PCR, yet TCRdb's version contains in-frame clones alone and is incomplete. The repertoire holds tens of thousands of clones, with approximately 89% as singletons. Germline trimming cut 0 bases from V and 0 bases from J; bases unmatched to any gene: 13. The CDR3 totals 21 residues. CDR1 LGHNA and CDR2 YSLEER come from the germline V gene. Sequences were derived from CD8+ T cells from peripheral blood mononuclear cells, sampled in the second trimester of pregnancy. This receptor was taken from a female donor with multiple sclerosis, enrolled in a pregnancy study. The chain joins TRBV4-3 to TRBJ2-1; TRBD2 matches 11 bases. The CDR3 sequence: CASSQDRLAGGRVSSYNEQFF. For the CDR3, the DNA is TGCGCCAGCAGCCAAGATCGTCTAGCGGGAGGTCGGGTAAGCTCCTACAATGAGCAGTTCTTC.